The 14 T cell receptor beta chains below all came from one sample that was sequenced in a study of T cell changes during pregnancy in multiple sclerosis (dated by TCRdb to the late 2010s). The library relied on the immunoSEQ multiplex PCR assay. TCRdb took over this immuneACCESS table, retaining in-frame rearrangements with V and J assigned. Such tables are incomplete; in checked studies, under half of the missing clones stem from an unresolved V gene, and the remainder is unexplained. The sample table contains about 48,000 clones; only one count was recorded for about 92% of them. Of the sample, more than 0.7% is held by the ten largest clones. The sample consisted of CD4+ T cells from peripheral blood mononuclear cells, taken in the second trimester of pregnancy. All receptors come from a female donor in good health, enrolled as a control in a pregnancy study.

V is TRBV5-1 and J is TRBJ2-5; 8 nucleotides align to TRBD1. Germline CDR1 and CDR2: SGHRS and YFSETQ. J gave up 2 bases and V 5 bases, and 2 bases lay outside the gene matches. CDR3 length: 13 amino acids. CDR3 DNA: TGCGCCAGCAGTGGACAGGGACAAGAGACCCAGTACTTC. It yields the protein CASSGQGQETQYF.

J is TRBJ2-3 and V is TRBV4-1; 9 nucleotides match TRBD2. The V gene end was trimmed by 1 base and the J gene end by 5 bases; junction bases not matched to a gene: 10. The CDR3 contains 17 residues. Germline V CDR1 and CDR2: MGHRA, YSYEKL. The CDR3 is CASSQGSGGRAEDTQYF. The CDR3 coding sequence is TGCGCCAGCAGCCAAGGTTCGGGCGGGAGGGCCGAAGATACGCAGTATTTT.

The chain has TRBV29-1 and TRBJ1-2, with D possibly TRBD1 on 6 matching bases. This CDR3 is built from 13 residues. CDR1 and CDR2 from the germline V gene are SQVTM and ANQGSEA. Trimming stripped 6 bases from V and 4 bases from J, with 15 bases between. The CDR3 nucleotides read TGCAGCGTAGATCCAGGGGCCTCCTATGGCTACACCTTC. Translating gives CSVDPGASYGYTF.

This sequence joins TRBV19 and TRBJ1-4, with D possibly being TRBD1 (6 bases). Germline assignment: CDR1 LNHDA and CDR2 SQIVND (reference sequence). CDR3 size: 13 residues. V dropped 4 bases and J dropped 8 bases, with 11 bases sitting between them. The CDR3 reads CASSNRVVEKLFF. CDR3 in DNA: TGTGCCAGTAGTAACAGGGTGGTAGAAAAACTGTTTTTT.

The chain is built from TRBV19 and TRBJ2-4, with D perhaps TRBD1 (5 bases). V gave up 3 bases and J gave up 8 bases, with 20 bases separating them. The length of the CDR3 is 16 residues. CDR1 and CDR2 from the germline V gene are LNHDA and SQIVND (reference sequence). The DNA of the CDR3 is TGTGCCAGTAGTATTGGGGCAGGGCGGTCGAGCGACATTCAGTACTTC. It specifies CASSIGAGRSSDIQYF.

The chain employs TRBV27 and TRBJ2-5, with TRBD2 matching 13 bases. Germline trimming cut 6 bases from V and 5 bases from J; bases unmatched to any gene: 6. The CDR3 length is 15 residues. Per germline, CDR1 MNHEY and CDR2 SMNVEV (reference sequence). The CDR3 spells CASSRTSGGMETQYF. The DNA of the CDR3 is TGTGCCAGCAGCAGGACTAGCGGGGGTATGGAGACCCAGTACTTC.

In its sample, this clone was seen once. This chain links TRBV19 with TRBJ1-1; the match to TRBD1 covers 7 bases. The ends lost 8 bases at V and 3 bases at J; junction bases unmatched: 3. From germline, CDR1 is LNHDA and CDR2 SQIVND (reference sequence). The CDR3 is 12 residues long. The CDR3 reads CASRTGDTEAFF. CDR3 nucleotide sequence: TGTGCCAGTCGAACAGGGGACACTGAAGCTTTCTTT.

V and J are TRBV7-2 and TRBJ1-1, with 7 bases matching TRBD1. The CDR3 has 14 amino acids. Germline V gene data show CDR1 as SGHTA and CDR2 as FQGNSA. The J segment lost 10 bases and the V segment lost 5 bases, leaving 13 bases of the junction unmatched. Here the CDR3 reads CASSRAGTEPRAFF. The CDR3, as DNA: TGTGCCAGCAGCCGTGCCGGGACAGAGCCCAGAGCTTTCTTT.

This clone occurred once. CDR3 sequence reads: CASSFGLAGGPWEQFF. The CDR3 nucleotides are TGTGCCAGCAGTTTTGGACTAGCGGGAGGGCCTTGGGAGCAGTTCTTC. The chain links TRBV28 to TRBJ2-1; TRBD2 matches 15 bases. CDR1 MDHEN and CDR2 SYDVKM come from the germline V gene. The CDR3 is 16 residues long. Trimming removed 3 bases from V and 10 bases from J; junction bases left unmatched: 7.

This chain joins TRBV2 and TRBJ2-3; TRBD2 matches 7 bases. Germline CDR1 reads SNHLY; CDR2 reads FYNNEI. Unmatched junction bases numbered 8, after V lost 6 bases and J lost 2 bases. The CDR3 runs 15 residues. The CDR3 DNA reads as TGTGCCAGCAGAAGACGCGGGAGCCCCACAGATACGCAGTATTTT. Translating gives CASRRRGSPTDTQYF.

The V and J genes are TRBV30 and TRBJ1-1, with D unclear. Germline CDR1 is GTSNPN and CDR2 is SVGIG (reference sequence). CDR3 length: 8 amino acids. Trimming removed 4 bases at V and 8 bases at J, with 2 bases between. This chain's CDR3 is CAWTEAFF. The CDR3 coding sequence is TGTGCCTGGACAGAAGCTTTCTTT.

The gene calls are TRBV5-6 and TRBJ2-3; 13 bases fit TRBD2. There are 15 residues in the CDR3. Germline V gene sequence: CDR1 SGHDT, CDR2 YYEEEE. After removal of 3 bases from V and 14 bases from J, the junction contained 12 bases not matched to a gene. The CDR3 nucleotides read TGTGCCAGCAGCTCGATTGGACTAGCGGGGGATCGTCCGTATTTT. Translation gives CASSSIGLAGDRPYF. Together with reference TRBV5-6 and TRBJ2-3, the CDR3 gives the full variable domain: DAGVTQSPTHLIKTRGQQVTLRCSPKSGHDTVSWYQQALGQGPQFIFQYYEEEERQRGNFPDRFSGHQFPNYSSELNVNALLLGDSALYLCASSSIGLAGDRPYFGPGTRLTVL.

V gene TRBV28 combines with J gene TRBJ2-7; 7 bases align to TRBD1. This CDR3 contains 13 residues. V was pared by 3 bases and J by 3 bases, with 2 bases of the junction left unmatched. From germline, CDR1 is MDHEN and CDR2 SYDVKM. The CDR3 is CASSLSGGYEQYF. The CDR3 DNA is TGTGCCAGCAGTTTGTCAGGGGGCTACGAGCAGTACTTC.

In this sample, this clone turned up once. The gene calls are TRBV4-2 and TRBJ2-4; TRBD1 matches at 9 bases. V shed 0 bases and J 2 bases; nucleotides not matched to a gene: 11. This CDR3 is 19 amino acids long. The germline gives CDR1 LGHNA, CDR2 YNFKEQ. This chain's CDR3 is CASSQDHRGHWSSKNIQYF. The CDR3 nucleotides read TGTGCCAGCAGCCAAGATCACAGGGGGCACTGGTCTTCCAAAAACATTCAGTACTTC.